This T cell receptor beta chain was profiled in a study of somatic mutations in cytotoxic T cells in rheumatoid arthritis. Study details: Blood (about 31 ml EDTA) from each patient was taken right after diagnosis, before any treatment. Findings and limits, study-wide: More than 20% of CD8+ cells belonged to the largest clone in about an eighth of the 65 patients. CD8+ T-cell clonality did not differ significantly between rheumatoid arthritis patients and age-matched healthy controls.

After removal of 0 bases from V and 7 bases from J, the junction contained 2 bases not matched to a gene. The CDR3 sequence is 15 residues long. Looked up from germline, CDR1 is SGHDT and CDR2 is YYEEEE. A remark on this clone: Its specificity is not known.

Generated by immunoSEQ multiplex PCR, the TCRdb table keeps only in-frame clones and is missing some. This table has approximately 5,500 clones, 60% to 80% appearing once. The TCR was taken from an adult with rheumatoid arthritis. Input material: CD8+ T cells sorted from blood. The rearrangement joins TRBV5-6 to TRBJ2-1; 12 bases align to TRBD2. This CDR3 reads CASSLATSGGNEQFF. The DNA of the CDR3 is TGTGCCAGCAGCTTGGCCACTAGCGGGGGGAATGAGCAGTTCTTC.